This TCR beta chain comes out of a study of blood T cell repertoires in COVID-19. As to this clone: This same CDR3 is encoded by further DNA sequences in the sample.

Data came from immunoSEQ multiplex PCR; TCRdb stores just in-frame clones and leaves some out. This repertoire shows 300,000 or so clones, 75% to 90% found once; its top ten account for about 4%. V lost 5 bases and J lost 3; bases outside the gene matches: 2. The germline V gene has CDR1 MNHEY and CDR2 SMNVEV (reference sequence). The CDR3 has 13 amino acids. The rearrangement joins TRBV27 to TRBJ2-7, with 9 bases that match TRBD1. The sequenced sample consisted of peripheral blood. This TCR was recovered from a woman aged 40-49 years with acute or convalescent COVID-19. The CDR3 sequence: CASSRGQGYEQYV. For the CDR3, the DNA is TGTGCCAGCAGTAGGGGACAGGGCTACGAGCAGTACGTC.